The T cell receptor beta chain described here comes from a study of T-cell reconstitution after alpha-beta-depleted transplantation in children. Germline CDR1 and CDR2: SGHRS and YFSETQ. CDR3 size: 13 residues. Using unique molecular identifiers, the investigators prepared the TCRbeta library. TCRdb re-analysed the PCR reads in MiXCR, keeping a single row per CDR3 protein. The sample includes 200,000 to 300,000 distinct CDR3 sequences, 12% of them seen just once. Concerning this clonotype: This may come from a read error, since a much larger clone is one base off.

The sequencing used PBMCs from the stem cell graft donor, collected from the stem cell graft. The sequence derives from a human donor who donated a stem cell graft to a child with acute lymphoblastic leukemia. The J gene is TRBJ1-2, the V gene TRBV5-1; TRBD1 is a possible D gene (5 bases). In nucleotides, the CDR3 is TGCGCCAGCAGCGGGGCCGGTTCCCCAATTTACATCTTC. Protein: CASSGAGSPIYIF.